These 20 T cell receptor beta chains came from one sample sequenced in a study of identical twins. TCRdb processed the 5' RACE reads anew with MiXCR; each CDR3 protein has one entry. The sample carries over 600,000 distinct CDR3 sequences, 21% recorded once. Separately, the same data were catalogued under a study of T cells expressing NK-cell markers.

The sample taken for sequencing was PBMCs. Receptors originate from a woman aged 18-29 years in good health.

The chain uses TRBV30 and TRBJ1-1; no clear D gene. Germline CDR1 and CDR2: GTSNPN and SVGIG (reference sequence). The V end was cut by 2 bases, the J end by 0 bases, with 10 bases between. CDR3 length: 14 residues. In DNA form, the CDR3 reads TGTGCCTGGAGTACGGACGGATTGAACACTGAAGCTTTCTTT. Amino acid sequence: CAWSTDGLNTEAFF.

This clonotype has only a few counts. The CDR3 DNA sequence: TGCAGTGCCAAAAGCGGGAACTACAATGAGCAGTTCTTC. Encoded protein: CSAKSGNYNEQFF. The chain uses TRBV20-1 and TRBJ2-1; TRBD2 agrees at 7 bases. V lost 6 bases, J lost 3 bases, and 5 bases stayed unmatched. Germline CDR1 reads DFQATT; CDR2 reads SNEGSKA (reference sequence). This CDR3 has 13 residues.

The chain carries TRBV5-1 and TRBJ2-2; the D call may be TRBD1 or TRBD2 (6 bases each). V was cut by 0 bases and J by 2 bases, with 11 bases left in between. Per the germline V gene, CDR1 is SGHRS and CDR2 is YFSETQ. This CDR3 comprises 16 residues. Here the CDR3 DNA reads TGCGCCAGCAGCTTGGTTCCGGGGGCTAACACCGGGGAGCTGTTTTTT. Protein sequence: CASSLVPGANTGELFF.

The V gene is TRBV5-5, the J gene TRBJ1-2; 7 bases are shared with TRBD1. CDR3 length equals 14 residues. In germline, CDR1 is SGHKS, CDR2 YYEKEE (reference sequence). Trimming removed 4 bases from V and 5 bases from J; junction bases left unmatched: 8. The CDR3 spells CASSLGQERYGYTF. The CDR3 nucleotides are TGTGCCAGCAGCCTCGGACAGGAGCGTTATGGCTACACCTTC.

The chain links TRBV5-1 to TRBJ1-5; 7 bases are shared with TRBD1. The CDR3 covers 17 residues. CDR1 SGHRS and CDR2 YFSETQ come from the germline V gene. Losses at the gene ends were 3 bases for V and 4 bases for J; bases not matched to a gene: 13. The CDR3 protein is CASSSTGPPGGNQPQHF. In nucleotides, the CDR3 is TGCGCCAGCAGCTCAACGGGACCCCCAGGGGGGAATCAGCCCCAGCATTTT.

CDR3 region: CASSQDSWGHEQYF. Written as DNA, the CDR3 is TGTGCCAGCAGTCAAGACAGTTGGGGCCACGAGCAGTACTTC. This chain uses TRBV7-9 with TRBJ2-7; D possibly corresponds to TRBD1 (5 bases). The V end was cut by 6 bases, the J end by 5 bases, with 17 bases between. Looked up from germline, CDR1 is SEHNR and CDR2 is FQNEAQ (reference sequence). The CDR3 runs 14 residues. The full variable domain, with the rest looked up from reference TRBV7-9 and TRBJ2-7, is DTGVSQNPRHKITKRGQNVTFRCDPISEHNRLYWYRQTLGQGPEFLTYFQNEAQLEKSRLLSDRFSAERPKGSFSTLEIQRTEQGDSAMYLCASSQDSWGHEQYFGPGTRLTVT.

The table lists this clonotype with a few counts. The chain joins TRBV10-2 to TRBJ2-2; TRBD2 agrees at 10 bases. Germline CDR1 is WSHSY and CDR2 is SAAADI. V shed 8 bases, J shed 5 bases, and the junction held 5 bases outside the gene matches. The CDR3 runs 14 residues. The CDR3 region has the DNA TGCGCCAGCTTCGGGACTAGCGTTACCGGGGAGCTGTTTTTT. Its protein is CASFGTSVTGELFF.

V usage is TRBV5-1 and J usage is TRBJ2-3; D remains ambiguous. The CDR3 runs 12 residues. The ends were cut back, 4 bases at V and 6 bases at J, with 9 bases in the middle. Germline CDR1 is SGHRS and CDR2 is YFSETQ. Here the CDR3 reads CASSHDSDTQYF. Here the CDR3 DNA reads TGCGCCAGCAGCCACGATTCGGATACGCAGTATTTT.

In DNA form, the CDR3 reads TGTGCCAGCACCCTTTTACAGGTGAACACCGGGGAGCTGTTTTTT. Encoded protein: CASTLLQVNTGELFF. This sequence joins TRBV12-3 or TRBV12-4 and TRBJ2-2, with a possible D match to TRBD1 (5 bases). V was pared by 7 bases and J by 1 base, with 13 bases between. This CDR3 is 15 amino acids long.

In its sample, this clonotype was seen a few times. This chain links TRBV4-3 with TRBJ2-5; D is ambiguous. V gave up 0 bases and J gave up 9 bases, with 11 bases separating them. From germline, CDR1 is LGHNA and CDR2 YSLEER. This CDR3 is built from 13 residues. The CDR3 reads CASSQDKSTAQYF. The CDR3 region has the DNA TGCGCCAGCAGCCAAGATAAAAGTACGGCCCAGTACTTC.

As to this clonotype: Its ends do not fully match the called genes, so a read error is possible. The chain links TRBV7-7 to TRBJ2-1; 8 bases match TRBD1. Germline V lookup: CDR1 SSHAT, CDR2 FNYEAQ (reference sequence). The CDR3 runs 15 residues. CDR3 region: CASSRGQVGHNEQFF. The CDR3 DNA reads TGTGCTAGCAGCCGGGGACAGGTGGGCCACAATGAGCAGTTCTTC.

The chain has TRBV3-1 and TRBJ1-6; unclear D gene. This CDR3 region has 13 residues. Between the trimmed V and J ends, which lost 0 bases and 9 bases, there was a span of 6 bases. Germline V gene data show CDR1 as LGHDT and CDR2 as YNNKEL (reference sequence). The CDR3 DNA reads TGTGCCAGCAGCCAAGATTTGGGTTCACCCCTCCACTTT. It codes for CASSQDLGSPLHF.

This sequence joins TRBV12-3 or TRBV12-4 and TRBJ2-7, with 9 bases matching TRBD1. The CDR3 runs to 15 residues. Germline trimming cut 6 bases from V and 5 bases from J; bases unmatched to any gene: 11. The CDR3: CASSLYGTGFNEQYF. In nucleotides, the CDR3 is TGTGCCAGCAGCTTATACGGGACAGGGTTCAACGAGCAGTACTTC.

Only a few counts were recorded for this clonotype. The rearrangement uses TRBV10-2 and TRBJ1-1; D unresolved. CDR3 size: 15 residues. V was shortened by 0 bases and J by 8 bases, with 16 bases between the two germline ends. CDR1 and CDR2 from the germline V gene are WSHSY and SAAADI. The CDR3 bases are TGCGCCAGCAGTGAGTCGACGTGGAAGAGATTAGAAGCTTTCTTT. This sequence encodes CASSESTWKRLEAFF.

This rearrangement joins TRBV5-1 to TRBJ2-7, with 12 nucleotides matching TRBD2. Trimming removed 2 bases from V and 5 bases from J; junction bases left unmatched: 5. The V gene's germline CDR1 is SGHRS and CDR2 YFSETQ. The CDR3 loop spans 15 amino acids. The CDR3 loop is CASSFSASGRDEQYF. CDR3 coding DNA: TGCGCCAGCAGCTTTTCGGCTAGCGGGAGGGACGAGCAGTACTTC.

In its sample, this clonotype was seen many times. The CDR3 DNA is TGTGCCAGCAGTTCGGGGGGGACTGAAGCTTTCTTT. Translating it yields CASSSGGTEAFF. The J gene is TRBJ1-1, the V gene TRBV7-9; TRBD1 is a possible D gene (5 bases). Germline V gene sequence: CDR1 SEHNR, CDR2 FQNEAQ (reference sequence). V was pared by 6 bases and J by 5 bases, with 10 bases between. The CDR3 loop spans 12 amino acids. Combining the CDR3 with reference TRBV7-9 and TRBJ1-1 gives the whole variable domain DTGVSQNPRHKITKRGQNVTFRCDPISEHNRLYWYRQTLGQGPEFLTYFQNEAQLEKSRLLSDRFSAERPKGSFSTLEIQRTEQGDSAMYLCASSSGGTEAFFGQGTRLTVV.

This clonotype was detected only a few times. V is TRBV20-1 and J is TRBJ1-2, with TRBD1 matching over 8 bases. The germline CDR1 and CDR2 sequences are DFQATT and SNEGSKA (reference sequence). The CDR3 consists of 13 residues. V lost 7 bases and J lost 4; bases outside the gene matches: 8. CDR3: CSVPTGAGYGYTF. For the CDR3, the DNA is TGCAGTGTCCCGACAGGGGCCGGCTATGGCTACACCTTC.

This clonotype was counted only a few times. V gene TRBV18 combines with J gene TRBJ2-7, with D maybe TRBD1 (5 bases). V was clipped by 4 bases and J by 4 bases, with 17 bases between them. There are 15 residues in the CDR3. The V gene's germline CDR1 is KGHSH and CDR2 LQKENI. CDR3 in DNA: TGTGCCAGCTCACTGACCCAGACAGTCGGGTACGAGCAGTACTTC. It yields the protein CASSLTQTVGYEQYF.

The chain has TRBV5-6 and TRBJ2-7, with TRBD2 matching 12 bases. The J segment lost 7 bases and the V segment lost 1 base, leaving 6 bases of the junction unmatched. Germline V gives CDR1 SGHDT, CDR2 YYEEEE. This CDR3 contains 15 residues. The CDR3 region is CASSLSSGRAKEQYF. Written as DNA, the CDR3 is TGTGCCAGCAGCTTGTCTAGCGGGAGGGCCAAGGAGCAGTACTTC.

This clonotype was counted at least ten times. The genes are TRBV9 and TRBJ1-3; the D is unclear. The germline CDR1 and CDR2 sequences are SGDLS and YYNGEE. V shed 3 bases and J shed 10 bases, with 11 bases lying between them. CDR3 length: 12 amino acids. The CDR3 region is CASSGSGSTIYF. CDR3 in DNA: TGTGCCAGCAGCGGGAGCGGATCGACCATATATTTT.